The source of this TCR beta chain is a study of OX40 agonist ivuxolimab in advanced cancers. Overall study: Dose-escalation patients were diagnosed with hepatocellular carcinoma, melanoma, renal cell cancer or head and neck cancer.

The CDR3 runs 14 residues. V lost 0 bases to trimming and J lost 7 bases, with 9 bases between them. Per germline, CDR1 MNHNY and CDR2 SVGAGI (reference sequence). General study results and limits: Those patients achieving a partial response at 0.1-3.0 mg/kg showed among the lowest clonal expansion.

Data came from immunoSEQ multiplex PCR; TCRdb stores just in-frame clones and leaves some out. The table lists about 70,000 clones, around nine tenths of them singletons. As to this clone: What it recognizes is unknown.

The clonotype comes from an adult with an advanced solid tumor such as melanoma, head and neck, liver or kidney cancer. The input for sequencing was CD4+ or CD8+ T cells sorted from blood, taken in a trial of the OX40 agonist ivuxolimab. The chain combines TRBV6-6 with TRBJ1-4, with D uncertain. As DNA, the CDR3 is TGTGCCAGCAGTTACTCGGGGAACGGTGAAAAACTGTTTTTT. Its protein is CASSYSGNGEKLFF.